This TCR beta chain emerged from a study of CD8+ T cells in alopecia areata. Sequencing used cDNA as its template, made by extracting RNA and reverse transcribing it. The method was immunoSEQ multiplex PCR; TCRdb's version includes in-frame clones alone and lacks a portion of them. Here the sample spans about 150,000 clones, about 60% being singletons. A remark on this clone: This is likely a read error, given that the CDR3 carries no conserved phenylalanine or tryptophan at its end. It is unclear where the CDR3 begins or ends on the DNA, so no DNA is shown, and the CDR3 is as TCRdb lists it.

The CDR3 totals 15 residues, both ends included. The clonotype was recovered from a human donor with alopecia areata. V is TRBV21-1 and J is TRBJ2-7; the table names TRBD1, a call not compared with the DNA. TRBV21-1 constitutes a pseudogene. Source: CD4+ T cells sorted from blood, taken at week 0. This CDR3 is CASSLSLPGHQSIPS.